This TCR beta chain came from a study of cytomegalovirus exposure and HLA in healthy donors. General study findings and limits: The dataset shows that most TCR sequences were rare, while some public TCRs occurred in many donors.

As to this clone: Its antigen remains unknown.

Method: immunoSEQ multiplex PCR; TCRdb's copy keeps in-frame clones and lacks some. Of hundreds of thousands of clones listed, roughly 83% are singletons. Trimming left V 2 bases short and J 6 bases short, with 15 bases between. The CDR3 is 15 residues long. The germline V gene encodes CDR1 SGDLS and CDR2 YYNGEE. This receptor was identified in a woman younger than 35 in good health and CMV-seronegative. The chain links TRBV9 to TRBJ2-1; D gene uncertain. The specimen sequenced was PBMCs. CDR3 bases: TGTGCCAGCAGCGTTTTCGGGCAGCTCTTCAATGAGCAGTTCTTC. Encoded protein: CASSVFGQLFNEQFF.